These T cell receptor beta chains were read from a single sample in a study of immune cell composition in non-small cell lung cancer. TCRdb keeps only in-frame clones here, not all; method: immunoSEQ multiplex PCR. The table records about 5,200 clones, just over 70% of them present only once. Specimen: lung tumor tissue. These receptors came from a human donor with non-small cell lung cancer. Both conserved end residues are part of each CDR3. Fields, in order: D gene, J gene, clone size, V gene, CDR3 DNA, CDR3 protein. The D gene is left open where the match is weak. The listing skips clone size in some rows; elsewhere it reads once, few, many or a size class.

D gene: -; J gene: TRBJ1-1; clone size: -; V gene: TRBV27; CDR3 DNA: TGTGCCAGCAGTTTCCGACAGGTGACCATGAACACTGAAGCTTTCTTT; CDR3 protein: CASSFRQVTMNTEAFF
D gene: -; J gene: TRBJ2-3; clone size: -; V gene: TRBV19; CDR3 DNA: TGTGCCAGTAGTATAGGCCCAGGCACAGATACGCAGTATTTT; CDR3 protein: CASSIGPGTDTQYF
D gene: -; J gene: TRBJ2-7; clone size: -; V gene: TRBV6-1; CDR3 DNA: TGTGCCAGCAGTGGCAGAGAAGAAGACTTTGTCGGAACCTACGAGCAGTACTTC; CDR3 protein: CASSGREEDFVGTYEQYF
D gene: -; J gene: TRBJ2-7; clone size: once; V gene: TRBV5-1; CDR3 DNA: TGCGCCAGCAGCTTACAGGGTCCCGAGCAGTACTTC; CDR3 protein: CASSLQGPEQYF
D gene: -; J gene: TRBJ2-7; clone size: once; V gene: TRBV7-6; CDR3 DNA: TGTGCCAGCAGCTTAGCCCAGGGGACCGAGCAGTACTTC; CDR3 protein: CASSLAQGTEQYF
D gene: -; J gene: TRBJ2-3; clone size: once; V gene: TRBV19; CDR3 DNA: TGTGCCAGTAGTATGCGGGGCGGGAACACAGATACGCAGTATTTT; CDR3 protein: CASSMRGGNTDTQYF
D gene: -; J gene: TRBJ1-4; clone size: -; V gene: TRBV19; CDR3 DNA: TGTGCCAGTAGTACCTCCGGGATCCCTAATGAAAAACTGTTTTTT; CDR3 protein: CASSTSGIPNEKLFF
D gene: -; J gene: TRBJ2-1; clone size: -; V gene: TRBV18; CDR3 DNA: TGTGCCAGCTCACCCTTCCTCGGACAGGAGGGGAATGAGCAGTTCTTC; CDR3 protein: CASSPFLGQEGNEQFF
D gene: -; J gene: TRBJ1-1; clone size: medium-sized; V gene: TRBV5-4; CDR3 DNA: TGTGCCAGCAGCTTGGATCACCAGGGCCCGGACACTGAAGCTTTCTTT; CDR3 protein: CASSLDHQGPDTEAFF
D gene: -; J gene: TRBJ2-7; clone size: -; V gene: TRBV7-5; CDR3 DNA: TGTGTCAGAAGCTTCTGGGGGCGCCTTTACGAGCAGTACTTC; CDR3 protein: CVRSFWGRLYEQYF
D gene: TRBD2; J gene: TRBJ2-5; clone size: -; V gene: TRBV9; CDR3 DNA: TGTGCCAGCAGTGGACTAGCCCAAGAGACCCAGTACTTC; CDR3 protein: CASSGLAQETQYF
D gene: -; J gene: TRBJ1-1; clone size: -; V gene: TRBV19; CDR3 DNA: TGTGCCAGTAGTATAAGGGGGGGCACTGAAGCTTTCTTT; CDR3 protein: CASSIRGGTEAFF
D gene: TRBD2; J gene: TRBJ2-1; clone size: few; V gene: TRBV28; CDR3 DNA: TGTGCCAGCAGACAGACTAGCGGGAGGTACAATGAGCAGTTCTTC; CDR3 protein: CASRQTSGRYNEQFF
D gene: -; J gene: TRBJ2-5; clone size: -; V gene: TRBV5-4; CDR3 DNA: TGTGCCAGCAGCGGGGGCCCTATATTCCGGGAAGAGACCCAGTACTTC; CDR3 protein: CASSGGPIFREETQYF
D gene: -; J gene: TRBJ1-5; clone size: -; V gene: TRBV30; CDR3 DNA: TGTGCCTGGAGTGTATGGGGCCTCAATCAGCCCCAGCATTTT; CDR3 protein: CAWSVWGLNQPQHF
D gene: TRBD2; J gene: TRBJ2-1; clone size: -; V gene: TRBV5-1; CDR3 DNA: TGCGCCAGCAGCGTGAGACTAGCGGGATCAAGGCTCGGCAATGAGCAGTTCTTC; CDR3 protein: CASSVRLAGSRLGNEQFF
D gene: -; J gene: TRBJ2-3; clone size: -; V gene: TRBV7-9; CDR3 DNA: TGTGCCAGCAGCTTATCGGTTGGAGATACGCAGTATTTT; CDR3 protein: CASSLSVGDTQYF
D gene: -; J gene: TRBJ2-4; clone size: -; V gene: TRBV27; CDR3 DNA: TGTGCCAGCAGTTTAAAGGGCGGACAGTGGTACTTC; CDR3 protein: CASSLKGGQWYF
D gene: TRBD2; J gene: TRBJ2-1; clone size: -; V gene: TRBV11-2; CDR3 DNA: TGTGCCAGCAGCTTATTTCGACTAGCGGGGGAGAATGAGCAGTTCTTC; CDR3 protein: CASSLFRLAGENEQFF
D gene: TRBD2; J gene: TRBJ2-1; clone size: -; V gene: TRBV6-4; CDR3 DNA: TGTGCCAGCAGTTACTCTGCGGGAGAGGTCTACAATGAGCAGTTCTTC; CDR3 protein: CASSYSAGEVYNEQFF
D gene: -; J gene: TRBJ1-2; clone size: once; V gene: TRBV28; CDR3 DNA: TGTGCCAGCAGTTTACCGGTTTTTAACTATGGCTACACCTTC; CDR3 protein: CASSLPVFNYGYTF
D gene: TRBD1; J gene: TRBJ2-7; clone size: -; V gene: TRBV30; CDR3 DNA: TGTGCCTGGAGTGCGGGACAGACCTACGAGCAGTACTTC; CDR3 protein: CAWSAGQTYEQYF
D gene: TRBD2; J gene: TRBJ2-2; clone size: -; V gene: TRBV5-1; CDR3 DNA: TGCGCCAGCAGCACGGCTAGCGGGAGGGCTGTCGGGGAGCTGTTTTTT; CDR3 protein: CASSTASGRAVGELFF
D gene: TRBD2; J gene: TRBJ2-1; clone size: -; V gene: TRBV10-3; CDR3 DNA: TGTGCCATCAGTGAGGGACTAGGACTCAATGAGCAGTTCTTC; CDR3 protein: CAISEGLGLNEQFF
D gene: TRBD2; J gene: TRBJ2-5; clone size: -; V gene: TRBV20-1; CDR3 DNA: TGCAGTGCCCGTACTAGCGGGACCCAGTACTTC; CDR3 protein: CSARTSGTQYF
D gene: TRBD1; J gene: TRBJ2-1; clone size: -; V gene: TRBV28; CDR3 DNA: TGTGCCAGCAGTTTCTCGGACAGGGGGGTACAGTTCTTC; CDR3 protein: CASSFSDRGVQFF
D gene: TRBD2; J gene: TRBJ2-1; clone size: -; V gene: TRBV28; CDR3 DNA: TGTGCCAGCAGTTTAGGTTGGAGGGAGGGATACGACAATGAGCAGTTCTTC; CDR3 protein: CASSLGWREGYDNEQFF
D gene: TRBD1; J gene: TRBJ2-7; clone size: -; V gene: TRBV5-4; CDR3 DNA: TGTGCCAGCAGCTATATCGGGACAGTATCCTACGAGCAGTACTTC; CDR3 protein: CASSYIGTVSYEQYF
D gene: -; J gene: TRBJ1-4; clone size: -; V gene: TRBV10-3; CDR3 DNA: TGTGCCATCAGTCAGGGAACTAATGAAAAACTGTTTTTT; CDR3 protein: CAISQGTNEKLFF
D gene: -; J gene: TRBJ2-1; clone size: -; V gene: TRBV14; CDR3 DNA: TGTGCCAGCAGCCGGGGCCTAGGGAATGAGCAGTTCTTC; CDR3 protein: CASSRGLGNEQFF
D gene: TRBD1; J gene: TRBJ2-1; clone size: -; V gene: TRBV5-1; CDR3 DNA: TGCGCCAGTGGCGACAGGGCCGTCGATGAGCAGTTCTTC; CDR3 protein: CASGDRAVDEQFF
D gene: -; J gene: TRBJ2-3; clone size: -; V gene: TRBV28; CDR3 DNA: TGTGCCAGCCTTGGGGGAGGTCCAGATACGCAGTATTTT; CDR3 protein: CASLGGGPDTQYF
D gene: -; J gene: TRBJ2-3; clone size: -; V gene: TRBV2; CDR3 DNA: TGTGCCAGCACCCAATCCCCGGTTAGCACAGATACGCAGTATTTT; CDR3 protein: CASTQSPVSTDTQYF
D gene: -; J gene: TRBJ2-1; clone size: -; V gene: TRBV7-8; CDR3 DNA: TGTGCCAGCAGCTCCAGGACAACCGGCTCCTACAATGAGCAGTTCTTC; CDR3 protein: CASSSRTTGSYNEQFF
D gene: TRBD1; J gene: TRBJ2-1; clone size: large; V gene: TRBV19; CDR3 DNA: TGTGCCAGTAGTAAGAGGGACAGTTACAATGAGCAGTTCTTC; CDR3 protein: CASSKRDSYNEQFF
D gene: -; J gene: TRBJ1-3; clone size: -; V gene: TRBV2; CDR3 DNA: TGTGCCAGCACCATCATGATCAGCTCTGGAAACACCATATATTTT; CDR3 protein: CASTIMISSGNTIYF
D gene: -; J gene: TRBJ2-1; clone size: -; V gene: TRBV6-6; CDR3 DNA: TGTGCCAGCAGTTATTCCGAGGGAGGTGAGCAGTTCTTC; CDR3 protein: CASSYSEGGEQFF
D gene: TRBD2; J gene: TRBJ2-1; clone size: few; V gene: TRBV5-1; CDR3 DNA: TGCGCCAGCAGCTCCACCGGGACTATAAACAATGAGCAGTTCTTC; CDR3 protein: CASSSTGTINNEQFF
D gene: -; J gene: TRBJ2-1; clone size: -; V gene: TRBV27; CDR3 DNA: TGTGCCACCCAGGGGATTACCTACAATGAGCAGTTCTTC; CDR3 protein: CATQGITYNEQFF
D gene: -; J gene: TRBJ1-3; clone size: few; V gene: TRBV28; CDR3 DNA: TGTGCCAGCAAAAGTGGGGGCAATAGAAACACCATATATTTT; CDR3 protein: CASKSGGNRNTIYF
D gene: TRBD2; J gene: TRBJ2-3; clone size: -; V gene: TRBV4-1; CDR3 DNA: TGCGCCAGCAGCCGACCCTTACAAGCGGGGAACACAGATACGCAGTATTTT; CDR3 protein: CASSRPLQAGNTDTQYF
D gene: TRBD1; J gene: TRBJ2-7; clone size: -; V gene: TRBV7-6; CDR3 DNA: TGTGCCAGCAAGGGGGGACAGGACAGAGACGAGCAGTACTTC; CDR3 protein: CASKGGQDRDEQYF
D gene: TRBD1; J gene: TRBJ1-5; clone size: -; V gene: TRBV6-1; CDR3 DNA: TGTGCCAGCGCAGGGGGCTACGATCAGCCCCAGCATTTT; CDR3 protein: CASAGGYDQPQHF
D gene: -; J gene: TRBJ1-4; clone size: -; V gene: TRBV28; CDR3 DNA: TGTGCCAGCAGGAGAGGGGGAGATGAAAAACTGTTTTTT; CDR3 protein: CASRRGGDEKLFF
D gene: -; J gene: TRBJ2-7; clone size: -; V gene: TRBV11-3; CDR3 DNA: TGTGCCAGCAGCTTAGCGTCGGGCTACGAGCAGTACTTC; CDR3 protein: CASSLASGYEQYF
D gene: -; J gene: TRBJ1-4; clone size: few; V gene: TRBV2; CDR3 DNA: TGTGCCAGCTGGGCAGTCGAGGAAAAACTGTTTTTT; CDR3 protein: CASWAVEEKLFF
D gene: -; J gene: TRBJ1-4; clone size: -; V gene: TRBV28; CDR3 DNA: TGTGCCAGCAGCCCTTTGGGGCCGGGGGATGAAAAACTGTTTTTT; CDR3 protein: CASSPLGPGDEKLFF
D gene: -; J gene: TRBJ2-1; clone size: -; V gene: TRBV28; CDR3 DNA: TGTGCCACGTATCTTAGCGGTTCCTACAATGAGCAGTTCTTC; CDR3 protein: CATYLSGSYNEQFF
D gene: -; J gene: TRBJ2-1; clone size: -; V gene: TRBV4-1; CDR3 DNA: TGCGCCAGCAGCCAAGAGCCCGACTCAAGGGAGCAGTTCTTC; CDR3 protein: CASSQEPDSREQFF
D gene: -; J gene: TRBJ2-7; clone size: -; V gene: TRBV20-1; CDR3 DNA: TGCAGTGCTAGCGGTGGCTACGAGCAGTACTTC; CDR3 protein: CSASGGYEQYF
D gene: -; J gene: TRBJ1-4; clone size: -; V gene: TRBV7-9; CDR3 DNA: TGTGCCAGCAACCTGGAGGCTAATGAAAAACTGTTTTTT; CDR3 protein: CASNLEANEKLFF
D gene: TRBD1; J gene: TRBJ2-1; clone size: -; V gene: TRBV7-2; CDR3 DNA: TGTGCCAGCAGCCCTAGGACAGGAAAGGCCTACAATGAGCAGTTCTTC; CDR3 protein: CASSPRTGKAYNEQFF
D gene: -; J gene: TRBJ2-3; clone size: -; V gene: TRBV29-1; CDR3 DNA: TGCAGCGGAGAATCGGGCGGGCTGTATTTT; CDR3 protein: CSGESGGLYF
D gene: -; J gene: TRBJ2-1; clone size: -; V gene: TRBV7-6; CDR3 DNA: TGTGCCAGCACCCTAGGAAATGAGCAGTTCTTC; CDR3 protein: CASTLGNEQFF
D gene: TRBD2; J gene: TRBJ2-3; clone size: -; V gene: TRBV28; CDR3 DNA: TGTGCCAGCAGTACCCGACGGGCGGGAGGGCCGACAGATACGCAGTATTTT; CDR3 protein: CASSTRRAGGPTDTQYF
D gene: TRBD1; J gene: TRBJ2-7; clone size: -; V gene: TRBV5-1; CDR3 DNA: TGCGCCAGCAGCTGGTGGACAGGGGGTACCGAGCAGTACTTC; CDR3 protein: CASSWWTGGTEQYF
D gene: -; J gene: TRBJ2-3; clone size: -; V gene: TRBV7-2; CDR3 DNA: TGTGCCAGCAGCTCGGGTGTCAGCACAGATACGCAGTATTTT; CDR3 protein: CASSSGVSTDTQYF
D gene: TRBD1; J gene: TRBJ2-4; clone size: -; V gene: TRBV4-1; CDR3 DNA: TGCGCCAGCAGCCCGGGACAGGCCAGGTGGGACATTCAGTACTTC; CDR3 protein: CASSPGQARWDIQYF
D gene: -; J gene: TRBJ2-5; clone size: few; V gene: TRBV2; CDR3 DNA: TGTGCCAGCACTAAGACTAGACAAGAGACCCAGTACTTC; CDR3 protein: CASTKTRQETQYF